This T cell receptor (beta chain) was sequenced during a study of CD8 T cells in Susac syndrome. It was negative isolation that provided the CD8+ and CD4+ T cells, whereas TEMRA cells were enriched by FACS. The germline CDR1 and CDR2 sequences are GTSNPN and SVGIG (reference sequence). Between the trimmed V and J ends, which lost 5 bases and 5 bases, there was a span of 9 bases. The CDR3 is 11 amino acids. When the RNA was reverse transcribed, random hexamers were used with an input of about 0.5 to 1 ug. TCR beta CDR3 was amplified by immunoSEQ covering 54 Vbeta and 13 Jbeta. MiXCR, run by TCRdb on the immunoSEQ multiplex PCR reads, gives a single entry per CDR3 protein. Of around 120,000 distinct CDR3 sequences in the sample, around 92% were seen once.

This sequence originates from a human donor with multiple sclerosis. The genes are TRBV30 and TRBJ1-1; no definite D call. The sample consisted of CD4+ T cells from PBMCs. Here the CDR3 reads CAWSRVTEAFF. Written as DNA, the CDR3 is TGTGCCTGGTCTCGGGTAACTGAAGCTTTCTTT.